The 25 T cell receptor beta chains in this list originate from one sample, sequenced in a study of identical twins. TCRdb re-derived calls from the 5' RACE reads in MiXCR, one entry per CDR3 protein. In the table there are under 1 million distinct CDR3 sequences, around 12% of which are singletons. These same records also appear under a second study, on yellow fever vaccine responses in identical twins.

Sequencing was done on a sample of PBMCs. The source of these receptors is a young woman in good health.

This chain joins TRBV15 and TRBJ1-1; unclear D gene. This CDR3 spans 14 amino acids. The V end lost 4 bases, the J end lost 4 bases, and 13 bases lay between the germline ends. Germline CDR1 and CDR2: LNHNV and YYDKDF (reference sequence). For the CDR3, the DNA is TGTGCCACCAGCAAGACAACGGGATTCACTGAAGCTTTCTTT. This translates into CATSKTTGFTEAFF.

The CDR3 region is CASSQDGGLGQGEAFF. CDR3 nucleotide sequence: TGTGCCAGCAGCCAAGATGGGGGCCTTGGGCAGGGTGAAGCTTTCTTT. The chain recombines TRBV4-2 with TRBJ1-1, with a possible D match to TRBD1 (6 bases). The V gene's germline CDR1 is LGHNA and CDR2 YNFKEQ. With 0 bases removed from V and 7 bases from J, the gap between germline ends came to 18 bases. The CDR3 runs 16 residues.

This clonotype turned up a few times. The chain recombines TRBV7-6 with TRBJ1-1; 8 bases fit TRBD1. The V and J ends lost 0 bases and 4 bases, in that order; junction bases with no gene match: 10. Looked up from germline, CDR1 is SGHVS and CDR2 is FNYEAQ. The CDR3 has 17 amino acids. As DNA, the CDR3 is TGTGCCAGCAGCTTAGCGAGGACAGGGCGAGTTTTCACTGAAGCTTTCTTT. Protein: CASSLARTGRVFTEAFF.

This clonotype was detected once. V is TRBV5-1 and J is TRBJ2-7; 8 bases are shared with TRBD2. This CDR3 is 15 amino acids long. V lost 1 base and J lost 3; bases outside the gene matches: 6. CDR1 and CDR2 from the germline V gene are SGHRS and YFSETQ. The DNA of the CDR3 is TGCGCCAGCAGCTTGATCGGGGGGGCCGTCTACGAGCAGTACGTC. The encoded protein is CASSLIGGAVYEQYV.

This chain's CDR3 is CASRTAGYEQYF. The CDR3 DNA follows: TGTGCCAGCAGGACGGCGGGGTACGAGCAGTACTTC. The V and J genes are TRBV28 and TRBJ2-7; tentatively, D is TRBD2 (6 bases). Germline V gives CDR1 MDHEN, CDR2 SYDVKM. The CDR3 length is 12 residues. Trimming took off 6 bases at V and 4 bases at J, with 10 bases between the two ends.

The rearrangement uses TRBV4-1 and TRBJ2-5; D might be TRBD1 (5 bases). V dropped 0 bases and J dropped 2 bases, with 13 bases sitting between them. This CDR3 contains 16 residues. Per the germline V gene, CDR1 is MGHRA and CDR2 is YSYEKL. This CDR3 is CASSQDAFDRQETQYF. The DNA of the CDR3 is TGCGCCAGCAGCCAAGATGCTTTTGACAGACAAGAGACCCAGTACTTC.

CDR3 sequence: CSARSGSQETQYF. The CDR3 DNA is TGCAGTGCCCGAAGCGGTTCCCAAGAGACCCAGTACTTC. This rearrangement joins TRBV20-1 to TRBJ2-5; tentatively, D is TRBD2 (5 bases). The V and J ends lost 6 bases and 1 base respectively, with 12 bases between them. This CDR3 has 13 amino acids. Per the germline V gene, CDR1 is DFQATT and CDR2 is SNEGSKA (reference sequence).

This rearrangement joins TRBV4-1 to TRBJ2-3; TRBD2 agrees at 8 bases. This CDR3 has 15 residues. CDR1 and CDR2 from the germline V gene are MGHRA and YSYEKL. Trimming at V came to 2 bases and at J to 4 bases, leaving 5 bases not matched to a gene. CDR3 coding DNA: TGCGCCAGCAGCCAACAGGGGACTAGGTCAGATACGCAGTATTTT. Translated, it gives CASSQQGTRSDTQYF.

This clonotype appeared a few times. The chain is built from TRBV9 and TRBJ2-7, with 10 nucleotides matching TRBD2. This CDR3 is 15 amino acids long. CDR1 and CDR2 (germline): SGDLS, YYNGEE. The trim removed 4 bases at V and 7 bases at J, leaving 11 bases unmatched. The CDR3 DNA sequence: TGTGCCAGCAGCCTTGAGGGGACTAGCGCCGGGGAGCAGTACTTC. Amino acid sequence: CASSLEGTSAGEQYF.

V usage is TRBV29-1 and J usage is TRBJ2-1; D gene unclear. The CDR3 consists of 15 residues. V was pared by 3 bases and J by 5 bases, with 17 bases between. Germline CDR1 SQVTM, CDR2 ANQGSEA. In DNA, the CDR3 is TGCAGCGTTGATGTCCGACAAGGACCAAACAATGAGCAGTTCTTC. Amino acid sequence: CSVDVRQGPNNEQFF.

This clonotype was recorded at least ten times. J is TRBJ2-5 and V is TRBV24-1; D ambiguous. Germline CDR1 and CDR2: KGHDR and SFDVKD. This CDR3 is 15 amino acids long. V was pared by 7 bases and J by 5 bases, with 19 bases between. The CDR3, as DNA: TGTGCCACCAGCCCCTGGGAACCCGGTGGGGAGACCCAGTACTTC. Protein product: CATSPWEPGGETQYF.

V usage is TRBV5-6 and J usage is TRBJ1-1; the match to TRBD1 covers 9 bases. CDR1 and CDR2 (germline): SGHDT, YYEEEE. The J segment lost 4 bases and the V segment lost 4 bases, leaving 11 bases of the junction unmatched. The CDR3 is 16 residues long. CDR3 in amino acids: CASSTWTGAGGTEAFF. Here the CDR3 DNA reads TGTGCCAGCAGCACTTGGACAGGGGCAGGGGGCACTGAAGCTTTCTTT. Combining the CDR3 with reference TRBV5-6 and TRBJ1-1 gives the whole variable domain DAGVTQSPTHLIKTRGQQVTLRCSPKSGHDTVSWYQQALGQGPQFIFQYYEEEERQRGNFPDRFSGHQFPNYSSELNVNALLLGDSALYLCASSTWTGAGGTEAFFGQGTRLTVV.

The rearrangement uses TRBV29-1 and TRBJ2-3; 11 nucleotides agree with TRBD2. The CDR3 runs 14 residues. Germline-derived CDR1 and CDR2 are SQVTM and ANQGSEA. The ends lost 5 bases at V and 2 bases at J; junction bases unmatched: 3. In nucleotides, the CDR3 is TGCAGCGTTCGGACTAGCGGGCTCACAGATACGCAGTATTTT. Protein sequence: CSVRTSGLTDTQYF.

The chain is built from TRBV5-6 and TRBJ2-4; the D call may be TRBD1 or TRBD2 (6 bases each). Germline V CDR1 and CDR2: SGHDT, YYEEEE. The CDR3 runs 16 residues. V was cut by 0 bases and J by 3 bases, with 13 bases left in between. CDR3: CASSLGGGRVKNIQYF. As DNA, the CDR3 is TGTGCCAGCAGCTTGGGAGGGGGGCGAGTCAAAAACATTCAGTACTTC.

This clonotype was counted at least ten times. V and J are TRBV12-3 or TRBV12-4 and TRBJ1-6, with TRBD1 matching over 9 bases. This CDR3 has 16 residues. Germline trimming cut 6 bases from V and 7 bases from J; bases unmatched to any gene: 10. The CDR3 bases are TGTGCCAGCAGCATACAGGGGGCGACTCGGAATTCACCCCTCCACTTT. The encoded protein is CASSIQGATRNSPLHF.

This clonotype was counted between two and nine times. The CDR3 region is CATSRVGGDLADTQYF. The CDR3 bases are TGTGCCACCAGCAGAGTCGGGGGGGATTTGGCAGATACGCAGTATTTT. The chain combines TRBV15 with TRBJ2-3; 8 bases map to TRBD2. The CDR3 loop spans 16 amino acids. V shed 1 base, J shed 4 bases, and the junction held 7 bases outside the gene matches. Germline CDR1 and CDR2: LNHNV and YYDKDF (reference sequence). The full variable domain, in which reference TRBV15 and TRBJ2-3 provide the parts outside the CDR3, is DAMVIQNPRYQVTQFGKPVTLSCSQTLNHNVMYWYQQKSSQAPKLLFHYYDKDFNNEADTPDNFQSRRPNTSFCFLDIRSPGLGDTAMYLCATSRVGGDLADTQYFGPGTRLTVL.

J is TRBJ2-5 and V is TRBV24-1; D gene unclear. Trimming stripped 4 bases from V and 3 bases from J, with 2 bases between. Germline loops: CDR1 KGHDR, CDR2 SFDVKD. The CDR3 has 11 amino acids. CDR3 bases: TGTGCCACCAGTGACGAAGAGACCCAGTACTTC. It specifies CATSDEETQYF.

This clonotype has just a few counts. This chain connects TRBV20-1 to TRBJ2-7; D unclear. The CDR3 consists of 12 residues. The V and J ends lost 3 bases and 6 bases respectively, with 12 bases between them. The germline CDR1 and CDR2 sequences are DFQATT and SNEGSKA (reference sequence). This chain's CDR3 is CSASLTRSEQYF. The CDR3 coding sequence is TGCAGTGCTAGCCTGACCAGAAGCGAGCAGTACTTC.

The chain recombines TRBV12-3 or TRBV12-4 with TRBJ2-1, with 9 bases aligning to TRBD2. The J segment lost 7 bases and the V segment lost 6 bases, leaving 10 bases of the junction unmatched. The length of the CDR3 is 15 residues. The DNA for the CDR3 is TGTGCCAGCAGCCTCGCGGGCGGGAGGGCAAATGAGCAGTTCTTC. Residues: CASSLAGGRANEQFF.

There are a few counts of this clonotype. The chain joins TRBV5-1 to TRBJ2-4; tentatively, D is TRBD1 (5 bases). Trimming pared 1 base from V and 9 bases from J, leaving 17 bases between. The length of the CDR3 is 15 residues. CDR1 and CDR2 (germline): SGHRS, YFSETQ. The CDR3 spells CASSLWWAGLGIQYF. The CDR3 DNA sequence: TGCGCCAGCAGCTTGTGGTGGGCAGGGTTGGGCATTCAGTACTTC.

CDR3 nucleotides: TGTGCCAGCAGCCGGAGGGGACTAGCGGGGGCCGGAAGGGATACGCAGTATTTT. This gives the protein CASSRRGLAGAGRDTQYF. J is TRBJ2-3 and V is TRBV11-2; TRBD2 agrees at 14 bases. Germline V gives CDR1 SGHAT, CDR2 FQNNGV. The CDR3 loop spans 18 amino acids. J was trimmed by 6 bases and V by 5 bases; bases with no gene match: 13. Together with reference TRBV11-2 and TRBJ2-3, the CDR3 gives the full variable domain: EAGVAQSPRYKIIEKRQSVAFWCNPISGHATLYWYQQILGQGPKLLIQFQNNGVVDDSQLPKDRFSAERLKGVDSTLKIQPAKLEDSAVYLCASSRRGLAGAGRDTQYFGPGTRLTVL.

This clonotype has more than one count but fewer than ten. CDR3 nucleotides: TGCAGTGCTGCCCCCGGGACCTCGAAAGAGACCCAGTACTTC. The encoded protein is CSAAPGTSKETQYF. The genes are TRBV20-1 and TRBJ2-5; D might be TRBD1 or TRBD2, each matching 5 bases. The CDR3 has 14 residues. CDR1 DFQATT and CDR2 SNEGSKA come from the germline V gene (reference sequence). Trimming cost V 5 bases and J 3 bases, with 16 bases left between them.

The chain joins TRBV18 to TRBJ1-1, with a tentative D call TRBD1 (5 bases). Trimming left V 5 bases short and J 0 bases short, with 16 bases between. The germline CDR1 and CDR2 sequences are KGHSH and LQKENI. The CDR3 loop spans 16 amino acids. The CDR3 DNA follows: TGTGCCAGCTCAATGGCAGGGTACACCCTGAACACTGAAGCTTTCTTT. It encodes CASSMAGYTLNTEAFF.

This clonotype was detected a few times. The chain uses TRBV20-1 and TRBJ1-2, with D maybe TRBD1 (6 bases). In germline, CDR1 is DFQATT, CDR2 SNEGSKA (reference sequence). Trimming removed 6 bases at V and 7 bases at J, with 21 bases between. CDR3 length: 14 residues. The CDR3 protein is CSAPDTLGGFGYTF. The CDR3 DNA sequence: TGCAGTGCCCCCGACACCCTCGGGGGCTTTGGCTACACCTTC.

This clonotype has a handful of counts. The chain couples TRBV20-1 to TRBJ1-1; D remains ambiguous. Germline loops: CDR1 DFQATT, CDR2 SNEGSKA (reference sequence). V lost 3 bases and J 8 bases, leaving 19 bases between the germline ends. This CDR3 comprises 14 residues. In nucleotides, the CDR3 is TGCAGTGCTAGCCCGGGAGTATCTCGTTCGGAAGCTTTCTTT. It translates to CSASPGVSRSEAFF.